The 28 T cell receptor beta chains listed next were all sequenced from one sample in a study of shared clonotypes between healthy human individuals. The assay was immunoSEQ multiplex PCR, and TCRdb's table has in-frame clones only and misses some. This sample has about 2.4 million clones, with roughly 92% found just once. Sequenced sample: naive CD4+ T cells sorted from blood. Subset of the sample: CD45RA+ positively selected. Receptors were obtained from a man younger than 35 in good health.

DNA for the CDR3: TGTGCCAGCAGCTTTGTACAGACCAATGGCTACACCTTC. Its protein is CASSFVQTNGYTF. The genes are TRBV5-4 and TRBJ1-2; D gene uncertain. Germline assignment: CDR1 SGHNT and CDR2 YYREEE (reference sequence). V dropped 2 bases and J dropped 6 bases, with 11 bases sitting between them. The CDR3 extends over 13 amino acids.

The V gene is TRBV7-8, the J gene TRBJ2-7; 8 positions match TRBD2. V was pared by 5 bases and J by 2 bases, with 5 bases of the junction left unmatched. The CDR3 extends over 14 amino acids. Germline-derived CDR1 and CDR2 are SGHVS and FQNEAQ. This CDR3 is CASSITSGTYEQYF. The CDR3 bases are TGTGCCAGCAGCATCACTAGCGGAACCTACGAGCAGTACTTC. The full variable domain, completed using reference TRBV7-8 and TRBJ2-7, is GAGVSQSPRYKVAKRGQDVALRCDPISGHVSLFWYQQALGQGPEFLTYFQNEAQLDKSGLPSDRFFAERPEGSVSTLKIQRTQQEDSAVYLCASSITSGTYEQYFGPGTRLTVT.

This clone appeared a single time. The genes are TRBV6-6 and TRBJ1-1; D ambiguous. The CDR3 runs to 13 residues. V was trimmed by 8 bases and J by 1 base, leaving 11 bases between them. Germline CDR1 and CDR2: MNHNY and SVGAGI (reference sequence). The CDR3 bases are TGTGCCAGCCAAAGAAATTCGAACACTGAAGCTTTCTTT. Translating gives CASQRNSNTEAFF.

V usage is TRBV7-6 and J usage is TRBJ1-6; TRBD1 might be the D (5 bases). Per the germline V gene, CDR1 is SGHVS and CDR2 is FNYEAQ. This CDR3 has 14 residues. Deletions cut 1 base from V and 7 bases from J, with 8 bases between. The CDR3, as DNA: TGTGCCAGCAGCTTAGGGGGCGAGAATTCACCCCTCCACTTT. Translated: CASSLGGENSPLHF. Using reference TRBV7-6 and TRBJ1-6 for the parts outside the CDR3, the full variable domain is GAGVSQSPRYKVTKRGQDVALRCDPISGHVSLYWYRQALGQGPEFLTYFNYEAQQDKSGLPNDRFSAERPEGSISTLTIQRTEQRDSAMYRCASSLGGENSPLHFGNGTRLTVT.

J is TRBJ2-3 and V is TRBV6-5; tentatively, D is TRBD2 (6 bases). The CDR3 totals 14 residues. The germline V gene has CDR1 MNHEY and CDR2 SVGAGI. Trimming removed 3 bases from V and 9 bases from J, with 16 bases in between. CDR3 coding DNA: TGTGCCAGCAGTTATGAGAGGAGGGCCGCAACGCAGTATTTT. It encodes CASSYERRAATQYF.

The genes are TRBV7-9 and TRBJ1-2; TRBD1 is a possible D gene (6 bases). The CDR3 is made up of 13 amino acids. V was shortened by 5 bases and J by 6 bases, with 13 bases between the two germline ends. Germline CDR1 and CDR2: SEHNR and FQNEAQ (reference sequence). CDR3 coding DNA: TGTGCCAGCAGCCCGGCGGGGGCAGATGGCTACACCTTC. Its protein is CASSPAGADGYTF.

In its sample, this clone was seen a few times. The genes are TRBV14 and TRBJ1-5; D is unresolved. V was shortened by 5 bases and J by 4 bases, with 9 bases between the two germline ends. The CDR3 has 13 residues. Germline CDR1 is SGHDN and CDR2 is FVKESK. In nucleotides, the CDR3 is TGTGCCAGCAGCTACACAGTTAATCAGCCCCAGCATTTT. Translating it yields CASSYTVNQPQHF.

The chain is built from TRBV9 and TRBJ1-6; 8 bases match TRBD1. The J segment lost 5 bases and the V segment lost 3 bases, leaving 7 bases of the junction unmatched. This CDR3 spans 16 amino acids. Germline V gene data show CDR1 as SGDLS and CDR2 as YYNGEE. The CDR3 loop reads CASSAAGQGDNSPLHF. The CDR3 region has the DNA TGTGCCAGCAGCGCCGCCGGACAGGGAGATAATTCACCCCTCCACTTT.

The CDR3 spells CASSLDPTTDTQYF. The CDR3 bases are TGCGCCAGCAGCTTGGACCCTACCACAGATACGCAGTATTTT. This chain joins TRBV5-1 and TRBJ2-3; D call uncertain. The CDR3 runs to 14 residues. Looked up from germline, CDR1 is SGHRS and CDR2 is YFSETQ. Trimming removed 0 bases from V and 2 bases from J, with 7 bases in between.

DNA of the CDR3: TGTGCCAGCAGCCGCACCGGGGAGCTGTTTTTT. Its translation: CASSRTGELFF. The J gene is TRBJ2-2, the V gene TRBV7-2; D ambiguous. The CDR3 is 11 residues long. The germline V and J ends were trimmed by 5 bases and 4 bases, with 2 bases remaining between them. Germline loops: CDR1 SGHTA, CDR2 FQGNSA.

The chain combines TRBV7-2 with TRBJ1-5; TRBD1 aligns across 7 bases. Germline loops: CDR1 SGHTA, CDR2 FQGNSA. Losses at the gene ends were 3 bases for V and 7 bases for J; bases not matched to a gene: 6. There are 14 residues in the CDR3. The CDR3 DNA follows: TGTGCCAGCAGCTTTACAGGGGACTTCCAGCCCCAGCATTTT. This gives the protein CASSFTGDFQPQHF.

The rearrangement links TRBV5-4 to TRBJ2-1; 10 nucleotides align to TRBD2. Losses at the gene ends were 4 bases for V and 4 bases for J; bases not matched to a gene: 5. CDR1 is SGHNT, CDR2 YYREEE, per germline (reference sequence). CDR3 length: 15 amino acids. The CDR3 sequence: CASSPSGGVYNEQFF. In DNA form, the CDR3 reads TGTGCCAGCAGCCCTAGCGGGGGAGTTTACAATGAGCAGTTCTTC. Complete variable domain (other parts from reference TRBV5-4 and TRBJ2-1): ETGVTQSPTHLIKTRGQQVTLRCSSQSGHNTVSWYQQALGQGPQFIFQYYREEENGRGNFPPRFSGLQFPNYSSELNVNALELDDSALYLCASSPSGGVYNEQFFGPGTRLTVL.

The sample holds a few counts of this clone. This chain connects TRBV30 to TRBJ1-2, with 12 bases matching TRBD1. Germline loops: CDR1 GTSNPN, CDR2 SVGIG (reference sequence). The CDR3 contains 13 residues. The J segment lost 6 bases and the V segment lost 3 bases, leaving 2 bases of the junction unmatched. The CDR3 nucleotides read TGTGCCTGGAGGGGACAGGGGGCGGATGGCTACACCTTC. Translating gives CAWRGQGADGYTF. Drawing the rest from reference TRBV30 and TRBJ1-2, the complete variable domain is SQTIHQWPATLVQPVGSPLSLECTVEGTSNPNLYWYRQAAGRGLQLLFYSVGIGQISSEVPQNLSASRPQDRQFILSSKKLLLSDSGFYLCAWRGQGADGYTFGSGTRLTVV.

The chain links TRBV19 to TRBJ2-5, with 7 bases lining up with TRBD2. Germline V gene lookup returns CDR1 LNHDA and CDR2 SQIVND (reference sequence). Trimming removed 5 bases from V and 4 bases from J; junction bases left unmatched: 4. The CDR3 has 13 amino acids. CDR3 loop: CASSDSGGETQYF. The CDR3 coding sequence is TGTGCCAGTAGTGATTCGGGGGGAGAGACCCAGTACTTC.

The chain employs TRBV7-2 and TRBJ1-5, with a tentative D call TRBD1 (5 bases). V lost 5 bases and J lost 6, with 11 bases in between. Germline CDR1 SGHTA, CDR2 FQGNSA. CDR3 size: 13 residues. The CDR3 DNA follows: TGTGCCAGCAGCCCGCAGGGTCGTCAGCCCCAGCATTTT. It yields the protein CASSPQGRQPQHF.

The genes are TRBV7-6 and TRBJ2-2, with D possibly TRBD2 on 6 matching bases. V was pared by 0 bases and J by 9 bases, with 20 bases between. CDR1 is SGHVS and CDR2 is FNYEAQ in the germline V gene. The CDR3 has 17 amino acids. The CDR3 loop is CASSLAVGLASERELFF. The CDR3 DNA sequence: TGTGCCAGCAGCTTAGCCGTGGGCCTAGCGAGCGAGAGGGAGCTGTTTTTT.

This clone showed up just a few times. The V gene is TRBV30, the J gene TRBJ1-4; no reliable D call. This CDR3 has 11 amino acids. The V and J ends lost 5 bases and 7 bases respectively, with 8 bases between them. CDR1 and CDR2 from the germline V gene are GTSNPN and SVGIG (reference sequence). The CDR3 region has the DNA TGTGCCTGGTCAGGTAGTGAAAAACTGTTTTTT. Its protein product is CAWSGSEKLFF.

The rearrangement uses TRBV5-1 and TRBJ2-3; tentative D call: TRBD2 (6 bases). The germline CDR1 and CDR2 sequences are SGHRS and YFSETQ. V lost 2 bases, J lost 3 bases, and 19 bases lay in between. The CDR3 is 17 amino acids. The CDR3 DNA reads as TGCGCCAGCAGCTTCGGAGGGGCCCATCCAAGAACAGATACGCAGTATTTT. Encoded protein: CASSFGGAHPRTDTQYF.

CDR3 in DNA: TGCGCCAGTCTTCGGGACAGTACCTCCTACGAGCAGTACTTC. Translated, it gives CASLRDSTSYEQYF. V gene TRBV5-1 combines with J gene TRBJ2-7; 7 nucleotides agree with TRBD1. V dropped 8 bases and J dropped 0; count of bases not matched to a gene: 8. The germline CDR1 and CDR2 sequences are SGHRS and YFSETQ. This CDR3 comprises 14 residues. The whole variable domain, remainder taken from reference TRBV5-1 and TRBJ2-7, is KAGVTQTPRYLIKTRGQQVTLSCSPISGHRSVSWYQQTPGQGLQFLFEYFSETQRNKGNFPGRFSGRQFSNSRSEMNVSTLELGDSALYLCASLRDSTSYEQYFGPGTRLTVT.

This chain connects TRBV27 to TRBJ1-2; 8 bases align to TRBD1. This CDR3 is built from 16 residues. Unmatched junction bases numbered 14, after V lost 6 bases and J lost 5 bases. Germline V CDR1 and CDR2: MNHEY, SMNVEV (reference sequence). The CDR3 DNA reads as TGTGCCAGCAGCTTAAGGCAGGGGGCGCTTTATTATGGCTACACCTTC. Its protein product is CASSLRQGALYYGYTF.

The V and J genes are TRBV10-3 and TRBJ2-3, with D perhaps assigned TRBD1 or TRBD2 (6 bases each). The germline V and J ends were trimmed by 8 bases and 0 bases, with 21 bases remaining between them. CDR3 length equals 17 residues. Germline CDR1 and CDR2: ENHRY and SYGVKD. DNA of the CDR3: TGTGCCATCGCGTCCCGGGGGCAGAGTTCTAGCACAGATACGCAGTATTTT. Residues: CAIASRGQSSSTDTQYF.

The chain combines TRBV5-8 with TRBJ2-7; TRBD1 agrees at 8 bases. From germline, CDR1 is SGHTS and CDR2 YDEGEE. This CDR3 spans 15 amino acids. The J segment lost 3 bases and the V segment lost 0 bases, leaving 5 bases of the junction unmatched. CDR3 DNA: TGTGCCAGCAGCTTGGCCGGACAGGGATACTACGAGCAGTACTTC. Encoded protein: CASSLAGQGYYEQYF.

The rearrangement uses TRBV29-1 and TRBJ1-2; D is possibly TRBD1 (5 bases). CDR3 length: 15 residues. Trimming took 0 bases from V and 0 from J, leaving 11 bases between them. The germline gives CDR1 SQVTM, CDR2 ANQGSEA. The CDR3 coding sequence is TGCAGCGTTGAAGATCAGGGCTTAGCTAACTATGGCTACACCTTC. It yields the protein CSVEDQGLANYGYTF.

V gene TRBV6-1 combines with J gene TRBJ2-1; D uncertain. Trimming took off 2 bases at V and 1 base at J, with 12 bases between the two ends. CDR3 length: 16 amino acids. CDR1 MNHNS and CDR2 SASEGT come from the germline V gene. The CDR3 coding sequence is TGTGCCAGCAGTGAAACCCTAACTGGGTCCTACAATGAGCAGTTCTTC. Protein sequence: CASSETLTGSYNEQFF.

The chain joins TRBV2 to TRBJ1-2; tentative D call: TRBD1 (5 bases). Germline CDR1 reads SNHLY; CDR2 reads FYNNEI. Between the trimmed V and J ends, which lost 6 bases and 1 base, there was a span of 9 bases. The CDR3 totals 13 residues. CDR3 sequence reads: CASRPDSNYGYTF. The CDR3 DNA reads TGTGCCAGCAGACCCGACAGTAACTATGGCTACACCTTC.

The rearrangement links TRBV27 to TRBJ2-7, with TRBD1 matching over 7 bases. The germline V gene encodes CDR1 MNHEY and CDR2 SMNVEV (reference sequence). Germline trimming cut 6 bases from V and 0 bases from J; bases unmatched to any gene: 5. This CDR3 contains 14 residues. The CDR3 reads CASRTDRFSYEQYF. CDR3 DNA: TGTGCCAGCAGGACGGACAGGTTCTCCTACGAGCAGTACTTC.

V and J are TRBV19 and TRBJ1-2; D gene ambiguous. From germline, CDR1 is LNHDA and CDR2 SQIVND (reference sequence). This CDR3 has 13 residues. Trimming removed 5 bases at V and 4 bases at J, with 11 bases between. CDR3 region: CASSQVFGYGYTF. CDR3 DNA sequence: TGTGCCAGTAGTCAGGTATTTGGCTATGGCTACACCTTC. The full variable domain, its missing parts supplied by reference TRBV19 and TRBJ1-2, is DGGITQSPKYLFRKEGQNVTLSCEQNLNHDAMYWYRQDPGQGLRLIYYSQIVNDFQKGDIAEGYSVSREKKESFPLTVTSAQKNPTAFYLCASSQVFGYGYTFGSGTRLTVV.

The chain is built from TRBV21-1 and TRBJ2-3; the table's D gene call, TRBD1, was not cross checked with the DNA. TRBV21-1 is given as a pseudogene. CDR3 length: 17 residues. The CDR3 DNA reads TGTGCCAGCAGCAAACATCAGGGCCTGAGGACCACAGATACGCAGTATTTT. Protein sequence: CASSKHQGLRTTDTQYF.